This T cell receptor (beta chain) emerged from a study of T cells in Graves' hyperthyroidism and ophthalmopathy. Study results and limitations: Progression to ophthalmopathy was predicted a median of roughly seven months early.

Concerning this clonotype: The antigen remains unidentified.

Trimming pared 4 bases from V and 5 bases from J, leaving 11 bases between. The CDR3 sequence is 13 residues long. Uncontrolled infection, other autoimmune disease, pregnancy or lactation barred patients from enrollment. TCR beta CDR3 region amplification was performed from RNA transcripts. The TCR CDR3 was amplified in a first-round RT-PCR using the HTBI primer set. TCRdb reprocessed the multiplex PCR reads via MiXCR and lists one record per CDR3 protein. The repertoire has 350,000 or so distinct CDR3 sequences, around a sixth of them found once; the top ten carry 45% to 50%. Source material: blood. The origin of this receptor is a woman between 50 and 59 years old with Graves' hyperthyroidism. This chain uses TRBV12-3 or TRBV12-4 with TRBJ1-1, with unresolved D. As DNA, the CDR3 is TGTGCCAGCAGTTGGAGTCAGAATACTGAAGCTTTCTTT. The encoded protein is CASSWSQNTEAFF.